Here is one TCR beta chain with its context. Its antigen is unknown. The conserved phenylalanine or tryptophan normally closing the CDR3 is absent here, so this likely arose from a read error. It is unclear where the CDR3 begins or ends on the DNA, so no DNA is shown, and the CDR3 is as TCRdb lists it. Samples came from axillary lymph nodes draining the breast cancer. This record belongs to a study of breast tumors, draining lymph nodes, adjacent tissues. Study-level results: Tumor T cell lymph node origin was a supported hypothesis, not proven.

TCRdb reanalysed the multiplex PCR reads using MiXCR and keeps one entry per CDR3 protein. The profile shows approximately 90,000 distinct CDR3 sequences, roughly 28% of them singletons. From its first to its last residue, the CDR3 has 13 amino acids. Germline-derived CDR1 and CDR2 are SNHLY and FYNNEI. The genes are TRBV2 and TRBJ2-2. The sequence was collected from a female donor with breast cancer. Some clones in this sample may be carry-over from other donors' samples. The source material was axillary lymph node tissue. The CDR3 sequence is CASRKGNTGELFS.